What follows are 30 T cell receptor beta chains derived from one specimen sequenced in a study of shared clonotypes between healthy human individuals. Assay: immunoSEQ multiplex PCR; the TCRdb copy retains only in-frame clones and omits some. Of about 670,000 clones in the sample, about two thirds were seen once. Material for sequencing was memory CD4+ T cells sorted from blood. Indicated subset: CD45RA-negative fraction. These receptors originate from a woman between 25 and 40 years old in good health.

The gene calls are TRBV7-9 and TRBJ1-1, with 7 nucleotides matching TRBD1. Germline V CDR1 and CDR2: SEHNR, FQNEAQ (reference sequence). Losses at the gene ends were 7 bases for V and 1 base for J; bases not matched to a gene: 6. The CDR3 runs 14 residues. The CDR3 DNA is TGTGCCAGCATCACAGGGGTCTCGAACACTGAAGCTTTCTTT. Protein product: CASITGVSNTEAFF.

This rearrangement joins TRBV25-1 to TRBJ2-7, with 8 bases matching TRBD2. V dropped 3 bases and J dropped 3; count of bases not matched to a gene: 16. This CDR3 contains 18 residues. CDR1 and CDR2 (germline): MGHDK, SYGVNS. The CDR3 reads CASSDGSGGGVPHYEQYF. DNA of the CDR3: TGTGCCAGCAGTGATGGGAGCGGGGGCGGGGTCCCCCACTACGAGCAGTACTTC.

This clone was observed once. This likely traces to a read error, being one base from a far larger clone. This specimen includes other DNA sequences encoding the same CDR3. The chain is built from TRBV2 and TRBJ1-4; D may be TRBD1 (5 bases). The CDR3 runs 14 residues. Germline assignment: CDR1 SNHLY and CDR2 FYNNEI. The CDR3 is CAWQEGATNEKLFF. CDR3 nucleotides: TGTGCTTGGCAAGAAGGGGCAACTAATGAAAAACTGTTTTTT.

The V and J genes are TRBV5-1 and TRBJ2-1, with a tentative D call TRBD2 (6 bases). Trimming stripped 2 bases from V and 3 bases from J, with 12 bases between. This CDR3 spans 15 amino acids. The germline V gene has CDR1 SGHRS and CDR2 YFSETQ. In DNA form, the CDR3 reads TGCGCCAGCAGCTTTTCTAGCGAGGGCTACAATGAGCAGTTCTTC. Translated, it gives CASSFSSEGYNEQFF.

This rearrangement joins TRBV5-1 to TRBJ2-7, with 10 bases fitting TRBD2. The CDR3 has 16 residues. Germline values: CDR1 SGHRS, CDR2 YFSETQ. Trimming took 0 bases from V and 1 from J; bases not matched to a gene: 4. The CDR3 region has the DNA TGCGCCAGCAGCTTGGGGGTAGCGGGAGGTTCCTACGAGCAGTACTTC. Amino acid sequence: CASSLGVAGGSYEQYF.

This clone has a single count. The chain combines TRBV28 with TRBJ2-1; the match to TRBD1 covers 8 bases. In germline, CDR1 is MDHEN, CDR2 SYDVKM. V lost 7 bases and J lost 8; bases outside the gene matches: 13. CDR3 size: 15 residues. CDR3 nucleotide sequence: TGTGCCAGCATACCGGGGAGGACAGGGTTGCATGAGCAGTTCTTC. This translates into CASIPGRTGLHEQFF.

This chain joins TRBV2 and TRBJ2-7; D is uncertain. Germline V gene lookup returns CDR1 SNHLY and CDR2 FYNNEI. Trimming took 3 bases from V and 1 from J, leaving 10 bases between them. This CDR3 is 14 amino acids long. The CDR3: CASSDGLFSYEQYF. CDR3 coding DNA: TGTGCCAGCAGTGACGGATTATTTTCCTACGAGCAGTACTTC.

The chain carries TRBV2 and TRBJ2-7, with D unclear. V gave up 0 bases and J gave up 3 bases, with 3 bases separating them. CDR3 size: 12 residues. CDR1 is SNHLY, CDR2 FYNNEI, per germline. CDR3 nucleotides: TGTGCCAGCAGTGAAGCGTTCTACGAGCAGTACTTC. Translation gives CASSEAFYEQYF.

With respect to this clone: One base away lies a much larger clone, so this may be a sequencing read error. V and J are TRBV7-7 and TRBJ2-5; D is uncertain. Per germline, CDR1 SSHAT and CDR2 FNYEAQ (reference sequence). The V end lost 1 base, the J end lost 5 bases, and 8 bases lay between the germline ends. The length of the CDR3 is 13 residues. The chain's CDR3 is CASSLGVWETQYF. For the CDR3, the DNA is TGTGCCAGCAGCTTAGGGGTATGGGAGACCCAGTACTTC.

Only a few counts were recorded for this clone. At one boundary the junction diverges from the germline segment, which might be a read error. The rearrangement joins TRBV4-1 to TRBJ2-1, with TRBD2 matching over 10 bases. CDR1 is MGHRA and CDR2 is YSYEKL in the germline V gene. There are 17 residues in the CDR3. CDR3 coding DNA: TGCGCCAGCAGCGAAGACCCCGGGACTAGCGAACTCAATGAGCAGTTCTTC. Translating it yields CASSEDPGTSELNEQFF.

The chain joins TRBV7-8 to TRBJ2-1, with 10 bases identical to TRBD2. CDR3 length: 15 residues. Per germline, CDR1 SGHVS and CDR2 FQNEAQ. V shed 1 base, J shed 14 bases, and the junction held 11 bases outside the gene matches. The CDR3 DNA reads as TGTGCCAGCAGCTTAGGTTGGTCTAGCGGGAGTTCCAAGTTCTTC. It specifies CASSLGWSSGSSKFF.

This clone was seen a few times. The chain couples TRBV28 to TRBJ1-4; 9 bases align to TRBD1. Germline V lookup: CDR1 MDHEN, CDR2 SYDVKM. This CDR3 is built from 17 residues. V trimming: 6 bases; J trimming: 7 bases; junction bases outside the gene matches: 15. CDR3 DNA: TGTGCCAGCAGACATTTCAGGACAGGGGACATGGTTGAAAAACTGTTTTTT. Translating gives CASRHFRTGDMVEKLFF.

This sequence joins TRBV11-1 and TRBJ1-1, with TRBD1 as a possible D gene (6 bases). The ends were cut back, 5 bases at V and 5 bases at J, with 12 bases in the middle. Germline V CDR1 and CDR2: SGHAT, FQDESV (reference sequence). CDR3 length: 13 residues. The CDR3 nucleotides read TGTGCCAGCAGCCGGGAGGGGGGAACTGAAGCTTTCTTT. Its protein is CASSREGGTEAFF.

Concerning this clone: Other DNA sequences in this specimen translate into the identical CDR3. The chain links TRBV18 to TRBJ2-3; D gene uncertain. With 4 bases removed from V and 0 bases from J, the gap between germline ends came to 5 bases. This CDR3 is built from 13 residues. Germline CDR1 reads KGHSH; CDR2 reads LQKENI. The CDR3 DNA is TGTGCCAGCTCACGACCCAGCACAGATACGCAGTATTTT. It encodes CASSRPSTDTQYF.

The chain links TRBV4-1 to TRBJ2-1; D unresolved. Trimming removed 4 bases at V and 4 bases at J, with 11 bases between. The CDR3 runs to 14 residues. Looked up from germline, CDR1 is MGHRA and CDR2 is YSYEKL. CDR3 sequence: CASSLLSTYNEQFF. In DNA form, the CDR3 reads TGCGCCAGCAGCCTACTTTCGACTTACAATGAGCAGTTCTTC.

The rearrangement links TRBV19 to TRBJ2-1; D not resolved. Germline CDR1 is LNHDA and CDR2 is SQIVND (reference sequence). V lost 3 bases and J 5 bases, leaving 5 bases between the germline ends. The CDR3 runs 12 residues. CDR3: CASSITDNEQFF. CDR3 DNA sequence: TGTGCCAGTAGTATCACTGACAATGAGCAGTTCTTC.

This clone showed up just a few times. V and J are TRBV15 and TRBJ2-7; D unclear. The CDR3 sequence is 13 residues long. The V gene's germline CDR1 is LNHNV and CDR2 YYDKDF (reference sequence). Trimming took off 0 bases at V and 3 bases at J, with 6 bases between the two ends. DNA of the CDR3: TGTGCCACCAGCAGAGACAGGTTCTACGAGCAGTACTTC. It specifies CATSRDRFYEQYF.

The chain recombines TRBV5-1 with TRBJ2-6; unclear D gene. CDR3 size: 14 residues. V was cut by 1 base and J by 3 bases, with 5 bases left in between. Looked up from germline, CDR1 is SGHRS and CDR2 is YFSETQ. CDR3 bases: TGCGCCAGCAGCTTGCTAGTTGGGGCCAACGTCCTGACTTTC. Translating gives CASSLLVGANVLTF. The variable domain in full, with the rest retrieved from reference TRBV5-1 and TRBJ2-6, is KAGVTQTPRYLIKTRGQQVTLSCSPISGHRSVSWYQQTPGQGLQFLFEYFSETQRNKGNFPGRFSGRQFSNSRSEMNVSTLELGDSALYLCASSLLVGANVLTFGAGSRLTVL.

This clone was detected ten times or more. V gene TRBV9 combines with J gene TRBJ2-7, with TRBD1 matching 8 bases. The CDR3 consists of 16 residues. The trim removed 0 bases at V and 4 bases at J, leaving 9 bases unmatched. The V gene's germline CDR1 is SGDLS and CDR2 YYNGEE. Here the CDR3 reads CASSVAGQGGKYEQYF. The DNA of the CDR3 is TGTGCCAGCAGCGTAGCTGGACAGGGAGGAAAATACGAGCAGTACTTC.

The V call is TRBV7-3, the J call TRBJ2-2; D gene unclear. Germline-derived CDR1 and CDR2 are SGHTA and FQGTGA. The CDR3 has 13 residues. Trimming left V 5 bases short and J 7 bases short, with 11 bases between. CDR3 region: CASSLSNGGELFF. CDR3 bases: TGTGCCAGCAGCCTCTCCAACGGCGGGGAGCTGTTTTTT.

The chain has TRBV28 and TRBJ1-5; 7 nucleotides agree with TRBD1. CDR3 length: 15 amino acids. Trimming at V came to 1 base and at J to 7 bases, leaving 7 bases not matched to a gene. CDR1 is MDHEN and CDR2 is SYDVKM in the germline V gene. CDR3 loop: CASSLSRTGGQPQHF. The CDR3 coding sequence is TGTGCCAGCAGTTTATCCCGGACAGGCGGACAGCCCCAGCATTTT.

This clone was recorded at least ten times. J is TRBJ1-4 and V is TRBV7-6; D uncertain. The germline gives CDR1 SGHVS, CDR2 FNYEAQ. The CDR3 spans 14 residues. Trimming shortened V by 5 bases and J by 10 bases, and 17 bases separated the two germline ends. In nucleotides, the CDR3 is TGTGCCAGCAGCCCCCGGGGAGGGTTTGGAAAACTGTTTTTT. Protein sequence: CASSPRGGFGKLFF.

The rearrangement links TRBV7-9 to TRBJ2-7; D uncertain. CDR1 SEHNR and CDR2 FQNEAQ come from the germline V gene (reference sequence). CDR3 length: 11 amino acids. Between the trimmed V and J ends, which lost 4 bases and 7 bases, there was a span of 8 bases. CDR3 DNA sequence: TGTGCCAGCAGCTCTAATTTTGAGCAGTACTTC. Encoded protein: CASSSNFEQYF.

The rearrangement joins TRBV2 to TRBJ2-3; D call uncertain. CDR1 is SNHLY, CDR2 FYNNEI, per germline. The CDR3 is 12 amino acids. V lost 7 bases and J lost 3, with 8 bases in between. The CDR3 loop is CASTISTDTQYF. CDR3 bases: TGTGCCAGCACCATCAGTACAGATACGCAGTATTTT.

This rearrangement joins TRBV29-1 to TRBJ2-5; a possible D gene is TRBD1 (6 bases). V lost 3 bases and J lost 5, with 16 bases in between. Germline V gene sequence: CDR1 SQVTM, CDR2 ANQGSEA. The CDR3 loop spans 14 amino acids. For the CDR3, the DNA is TGCAGCGTTGACCAAGGGGGATCACGGGAGACCCAGTACTTC. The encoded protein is CSVDQGGSRETQYF.

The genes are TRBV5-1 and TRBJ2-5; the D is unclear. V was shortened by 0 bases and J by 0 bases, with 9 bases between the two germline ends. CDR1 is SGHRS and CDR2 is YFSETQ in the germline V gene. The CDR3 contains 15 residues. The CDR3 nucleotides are TGCGCCAGCAGCTTGGCCAGTGGGTACCAAGAGACCCAGTACTTC. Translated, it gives CASSLASGYQETQYF.

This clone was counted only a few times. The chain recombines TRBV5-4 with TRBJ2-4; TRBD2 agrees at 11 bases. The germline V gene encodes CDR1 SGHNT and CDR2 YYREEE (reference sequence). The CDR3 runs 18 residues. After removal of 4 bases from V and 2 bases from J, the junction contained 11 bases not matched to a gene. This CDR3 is CASSEGLAVAGTKNIQYF. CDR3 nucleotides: TGTGCCAGCAGCGAGGGACTAGCGGTCGCAGGGACCAAAAACATTCAGTACTTC.

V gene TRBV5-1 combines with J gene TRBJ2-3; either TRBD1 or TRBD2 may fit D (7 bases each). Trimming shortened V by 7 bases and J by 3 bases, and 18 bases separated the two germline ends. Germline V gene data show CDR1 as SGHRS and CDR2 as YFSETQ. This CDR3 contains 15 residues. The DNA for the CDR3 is TGCGCCAGCCGCAGGGGGGGCGCTGCGACAGATACGCAGTATTTT. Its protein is CASRRGGAATDTQYF. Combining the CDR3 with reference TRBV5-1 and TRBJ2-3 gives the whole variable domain KAGVTQTPRYLIKTRGQQVTLSCSPISGHRSVSWYQQTPGQGLQFLFEYFSETQRNKGNFPGRFSGRQFSNSRSEMNVSTLELGDSALYLCASRRGGAATDTQYFGPGTRLTVL.

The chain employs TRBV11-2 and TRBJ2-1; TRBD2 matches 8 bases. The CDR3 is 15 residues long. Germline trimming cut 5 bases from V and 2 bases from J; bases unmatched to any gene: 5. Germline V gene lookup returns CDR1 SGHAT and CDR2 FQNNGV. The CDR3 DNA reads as TGTGCCAGCAGCGTTAGCGGGGAAGCCTACAATGAGCAGTTCTTC. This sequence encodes CASSVSGEAYNEQFF.

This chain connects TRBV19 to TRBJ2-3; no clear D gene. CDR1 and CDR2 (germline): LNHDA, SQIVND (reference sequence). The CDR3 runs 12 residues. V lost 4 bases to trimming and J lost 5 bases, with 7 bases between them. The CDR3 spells CASSSHLDTQYF. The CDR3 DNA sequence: TGTGCCAGTAGTAGTCATCTAGATACGCAGTATTTT.